The T cell receptor (beta chain) under discussion was sequenced for a study of Ad26.COV2.S vaccination and SARS-CoV-2 variants. Study context: The authors gave Ad26.COV2.S intramuscularly, either once or twice 56 days apart.

Treatment here: around 19 received Ad26.COV2.S at low or high dose, single or two shots; roughly five received placebo; per-sample allocation not given. Repertoires come from day 63 after the first vaccine or placebo injection. An adult aged 18-55 years in Boston served as the donor. The table came from immunoSEQ multiplex PCR; TCRdb's copy has only in-frame clones and leaves some out. The sample includes about 480,000 clones, approximately 90% seen only once; the top ten take 9.5% to 15%. With 1 base clipped from V and 0 bases from J, the junction kept 6 bases outside the gene matches. CDR1 is LGHNA, CDR2 YNFKEQ, per germline. This CDR3 contains 17 residues.

The specimen was peripheral blood, collected in a trial of Ad26.COV2.S vaccine versus placebo. The source of this sequence is a person between 18 and 59 years old who received the Ad26.COV2.S COVID-19 vaccine or a placebo. The J gene is TRBJ2-1, the V gene TRBV4-2; the match to TRBD1 covers 7 bases. The CDR3 region is CASSQVGQVGSYNEQFF. The CDR3 DNA is TGTGCCAGCAGCCAAGTAGGACAGGTGGGCTCCTACAATGAGCAGTTCTTC.